This TCR beta chain was identified in a study of cytotoxic CD8 clonotypes in ibrutinib-treated CLL (dated by TCRdb to about 2021). About the study as a whole: The cohort was composed of 11 relapsed/refractory and around 15 treatment-naive patients; IGHV unmutated status was identified in approximately 17 patients. Every sample from remission and from progressive disease was obtained while the patients were still on ibrutinib. Responses were partial in approximately 24 patients and complete in 2; after median 68 months follow-up, some 15 stayed in remission and roughly twelve progressed. Samples at response were collected after a median of 12 months of treatment, with a range of roughly 6 to 40 months. Cryopreserved peripheral blood mononuclear cells were obtained prior to treatment, at the time of response, and at either disease progression or sustained remission. On average, each sample had roughly 250,000 productive templates and more than 75,000 productive rearrangements. Of the approximately 87 people in the trial, 25 to 30 had longitudinal samples available.

On a MiSeq, deep resolution sequencing aimed for a depth between 1 in 1 million and 1 in 200,000 T cells, with each clonotype covered approximately 9.8x on average. The immunoSEQ hsTCRB Kit was used to generate the TCR beta libraries. The source study handled its data this way. ImmunoSEQ Data Assistant and ImmunoSEQ Analyzer were used for data analysis, and V, D and J genes were assigned according to IMGT definitions. Clonality was computed as one minus normalized Shannon entropy of productive rearrangement frequencies, ranging from 0 to 1. Only overrepresented clonotypes making up at least 0.05% of the repertoire of each patient were included in the public clonotype analysis. More than ten age-matched healthy donor repertoires from immuneACCESS were used as controls for clonality. TCRdb holds this immuneACCESS table with in-frame rearrangements only. Some clones are missing; in checked studies, unresolved V genes explain under half, and the rest has no known cause. D and trimming were read from the DNA, whereas the V and J calls and clone size are those reported in that table. For this sample there are 110,000 to 150,000 clones; around three quarters appear just once. Around 30% of the sample is held by the ten biggest clonotypes.

Findings and caveats that apply to the study as a whole: An increase in clonality was observed at ibrutinib response, with clonality remaining stable during sustained remission and falling back toward baseline at progression. Sampling times were not matched between patients in sustained remission and patients whose disease was progressing, and lymph node repertoires were not examined. Baseline clonality exceeded that of age-matched healthy donors and correlated strongly with circulating CD8+ T-cell counts. Public clonotypes were rare and either shrank or stayed stable during treatment, and the rise in clonality at ibrutinib response reflected expansion of private clonotypes.

The CDR3 sequence holds 13 residues, the cysteine and phenylalanine included. Only CDR3 DNA is held: 39 bases, read in frame from base 1. The germline V gene sets CDR1 to SNHLY and CDR2 to FYNNEI. V is shortened by 10 bases, J by 0 bases, and the region joining them spans 12 bases. The meaning of the sample's time point label: 12 months on ibrutinib. For TCR beta library preparation, roughly 2.2 micrograms of genomic DNA were isolated from cryopreserved PBMCs. Longitudinal blood samples from CLL patients receiving ibrutinib monotherapy were subjected to high-throughput TCR beta sequencing. The patients were enrolled in a single-center, open-label phase 2 trial of ibrutinib monotherapy. A note on this clone: The clone's antigen remains unknown. No base qualities exist here, and no much larger clone lies one base off it.

This sample comprised PBMCs, obtained after 12 months of ibrutinib treatment. In this chain, TRBV2 is recombined with TRBJ2-5, with the D gene tentatively TRBD1 or TRBD2, based on 7 matching bases in each. The receptor was isolated from a human donor with chronic lymphocytic leukemia. In nucleotide form, the sequence is TGTGCCACCCAGGGGGGGTACCAAGAGACCCAGTACTTC. It encodes CATQGGYQETQYF.